The clone carrying this TCR beta chain has a count of ten or more. This sample also contains other DNA sequences that code for the same CDR3. This specimen belongs to a study of blood T cell repertoires in COVID-19. In the study overall: Specimens from acute and convalescent COVID-19 originated in the United States, Italy and Spain. In each case, the material was cDNA or gDNA derived from T cells, B-cell-depleted T cells, or PBMCs.

During active infection, Seattle patients enrolled and were then monitored through disease. The germline CDR1 and CDR2 sequences are LNHDA and SQIVND (reference sequence). V shed 1 base and J shed 2 bases, with 9 bases lying between them. CDR3 length: 15 residues. Authors' processing steps: The assay estimated nucleated cells by amplifying reference gene primers. Here immunoSEQ multiplex PCR was the method, and the copy in TCRdb shows in-frame clones only, minus some. V and J calls and clone size come straight from that table; D and trimming were deduced from the DNA. The table has some 390,000 clones, 89% seen once; the top ten hold approximately 1.5%.

The chain recombines TRBV19 with TRBJ1-5; possibly TRBD1 for D (6 bases). The source is a woman aged 40 to 49 with COVID-19, enrolled during active disease. Sample: peripheral blood. The CDR3, as DNA: TGTGCCAGTAGTATAGTTCCAGGGGGCAATCAGCCCCAGCATTTT. It translates to CASSIVPGGNQPQHF.